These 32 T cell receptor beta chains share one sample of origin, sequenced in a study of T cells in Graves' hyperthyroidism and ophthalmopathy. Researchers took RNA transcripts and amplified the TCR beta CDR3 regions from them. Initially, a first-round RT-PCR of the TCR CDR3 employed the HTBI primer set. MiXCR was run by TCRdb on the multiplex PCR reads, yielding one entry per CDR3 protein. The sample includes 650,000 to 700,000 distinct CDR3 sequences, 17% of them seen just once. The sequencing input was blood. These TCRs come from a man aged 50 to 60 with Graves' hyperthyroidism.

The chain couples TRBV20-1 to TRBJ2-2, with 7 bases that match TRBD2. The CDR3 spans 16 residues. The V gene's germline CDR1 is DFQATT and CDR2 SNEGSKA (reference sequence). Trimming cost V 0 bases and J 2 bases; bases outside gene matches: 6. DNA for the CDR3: TGCAGTGCTAGAGATTGGCTAGCGGCAAACACCGGGGAGCTGTTTTTT. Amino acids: CSARDWLAANTGELFF.

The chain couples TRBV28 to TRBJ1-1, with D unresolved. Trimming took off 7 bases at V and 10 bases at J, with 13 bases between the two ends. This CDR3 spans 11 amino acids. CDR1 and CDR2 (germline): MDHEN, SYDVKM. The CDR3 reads CASIEEYGAFF. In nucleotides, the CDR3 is TGTGCCAGCATCGAGGAGTATGGAGCTTTCTTT.

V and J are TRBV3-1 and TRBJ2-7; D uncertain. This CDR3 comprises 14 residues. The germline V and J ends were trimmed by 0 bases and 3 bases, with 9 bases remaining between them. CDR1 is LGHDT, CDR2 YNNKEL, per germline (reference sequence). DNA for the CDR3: TGTGCCAGCAGCCAAGATCGAGTAGTCTACGAGCAGTACTTC. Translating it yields CASSQDRVVYEQYF.

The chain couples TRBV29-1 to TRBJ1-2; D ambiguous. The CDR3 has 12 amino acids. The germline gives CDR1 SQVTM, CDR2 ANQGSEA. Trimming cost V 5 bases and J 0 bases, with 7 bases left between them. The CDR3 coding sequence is TGCAGCGTTAGGACGGCTAACTATGGCTACACCTTC. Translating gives CSVRTANYGYTF.

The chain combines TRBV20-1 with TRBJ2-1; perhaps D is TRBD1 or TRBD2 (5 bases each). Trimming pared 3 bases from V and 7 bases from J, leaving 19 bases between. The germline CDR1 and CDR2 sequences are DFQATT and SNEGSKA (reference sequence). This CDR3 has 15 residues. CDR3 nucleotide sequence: TGCAGTGCTAGTACCGGGGCCGGCAGGTCTAATGAGCAGTTCTTC. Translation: CSASTGAGRSNEQFF.

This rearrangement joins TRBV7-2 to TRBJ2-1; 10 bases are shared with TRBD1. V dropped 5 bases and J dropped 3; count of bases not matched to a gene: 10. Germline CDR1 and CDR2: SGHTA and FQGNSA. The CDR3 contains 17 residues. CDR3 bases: TGTGCCAGCAGCCCGTTCGACAGGGGGCAAGGCTACAATGAGCAGTTCTTC. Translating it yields CASSPFDRGQGYNEQFF.

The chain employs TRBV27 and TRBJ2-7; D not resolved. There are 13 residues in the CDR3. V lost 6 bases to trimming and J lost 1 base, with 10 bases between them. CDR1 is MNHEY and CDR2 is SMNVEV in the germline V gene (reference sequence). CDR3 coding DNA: TGTGCCAGCAGGTTCCGGGTGTCCTACGAGCAGTACTTC. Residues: CASRFRVSYEQYF.

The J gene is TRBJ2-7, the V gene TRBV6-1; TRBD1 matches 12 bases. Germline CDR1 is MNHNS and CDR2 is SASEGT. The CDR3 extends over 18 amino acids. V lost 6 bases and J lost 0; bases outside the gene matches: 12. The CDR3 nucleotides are TGTGCCAGCAGCCGGGACAGGGGGCTCGAGGGTCCCTCCTACGAGCAGTACTTC. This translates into CASSRDRGLEGPSYEQYF.

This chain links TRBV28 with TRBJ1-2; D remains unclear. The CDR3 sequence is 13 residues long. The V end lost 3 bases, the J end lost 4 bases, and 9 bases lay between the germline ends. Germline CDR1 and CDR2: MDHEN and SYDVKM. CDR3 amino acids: CASSFQAGYGYTF. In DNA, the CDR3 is TGTGCCAGCAGTTTCCAGGCGGGCTATGGCTACACCTTC.

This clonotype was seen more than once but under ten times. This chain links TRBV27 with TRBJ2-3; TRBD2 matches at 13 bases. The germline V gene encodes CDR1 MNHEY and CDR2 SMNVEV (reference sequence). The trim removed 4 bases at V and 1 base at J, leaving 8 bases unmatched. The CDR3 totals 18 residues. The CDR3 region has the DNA TGTGCCAGCAGTTCCTTAGGACTAGCGGGAGCAGGCACAGATACGCAGTATTTT. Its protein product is CASSSLGLAGAGTDTQYF.

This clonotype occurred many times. CDR3 amino acids: CATSDSSVYQETQYF. Here the CDR3 DNA reads TGTGCCACCAGTGATTCCTCGGTGTACCAAGAGACCCAGTACTTC. V usage is TRBV24-1 and J usage is TRBJ2-5; D is ambiguous. Germline V gene data show CDR1 as KGHDR and CDR2 as SFDVKD. The CDR3 sequence is 15 residues long. The V gene lost 2 bases and the J gene lost 0 bases, with 9 bases spanning the gap.

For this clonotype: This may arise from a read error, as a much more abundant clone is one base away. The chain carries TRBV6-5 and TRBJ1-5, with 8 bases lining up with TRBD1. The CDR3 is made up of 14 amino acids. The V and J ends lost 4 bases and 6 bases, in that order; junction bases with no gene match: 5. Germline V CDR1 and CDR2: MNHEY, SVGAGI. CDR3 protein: CASSFTGGGQPQHF. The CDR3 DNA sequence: TGTGCCAGCAGTTTCACAGGGGGAGGTCAGCCCCAGCATTTT.

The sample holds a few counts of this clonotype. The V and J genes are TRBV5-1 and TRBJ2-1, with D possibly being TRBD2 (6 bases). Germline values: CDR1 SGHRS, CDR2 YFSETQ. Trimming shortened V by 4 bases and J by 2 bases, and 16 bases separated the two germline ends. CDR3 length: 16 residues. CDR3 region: CASSRGAAGTYNEQFF. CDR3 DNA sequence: TGCGCCAGCAGCCGAGGAGCGGCGGGAACCTACAATGAGCAGTTCTTC.

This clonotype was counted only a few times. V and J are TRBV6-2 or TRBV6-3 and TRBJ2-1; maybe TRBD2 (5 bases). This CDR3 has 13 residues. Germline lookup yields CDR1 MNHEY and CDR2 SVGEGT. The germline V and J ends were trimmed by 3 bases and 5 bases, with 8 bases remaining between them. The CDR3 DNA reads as TGTGCCAGCAGTTATTGGCGGGACAATGAGCAGTTCTTC. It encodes CASSYWRDNEQFF.

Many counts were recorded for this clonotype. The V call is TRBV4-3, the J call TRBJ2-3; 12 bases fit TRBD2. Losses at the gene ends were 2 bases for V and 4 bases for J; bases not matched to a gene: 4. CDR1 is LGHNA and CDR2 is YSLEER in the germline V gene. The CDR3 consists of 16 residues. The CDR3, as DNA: TGCGCCAGCAGCCAAACTAGCGGGAGGCTCCCAGATACGCAGTATTTT. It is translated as CASSQTSGRLPDTQYF.

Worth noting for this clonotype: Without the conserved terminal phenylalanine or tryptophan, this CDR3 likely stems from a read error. The CDR3 coding sequence is TGTGCCTGGAGTGTGGGGTCCACAGATACGCAGTATTTA. Amino acid sequence: CAWSVGSTDTQYL. The J gene is TRBJ2-3, the V gene TRBV30; D uncertain. V lost 0 bases to trimming and J lost 2 bases, with 6 bases between them. From germline, CDR1 is GTSNPN and CDR2 SVGIG (reference sequence). The CDR3 loop spans 13 amino acids.

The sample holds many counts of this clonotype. The CDR3 DNA sequence: TGTGCCAGCAGCTTAGGGACTAGCGGGAGGGCGACCACAGATACGCAGTATTTT. It codes for CASSLGTSGRATTDTQYF. This chain joins TRBV7-3 and TRBJ2-3; 16 nucleotides line up with TRBD2. V dropped 2 bases and J dropped 2; count of bases not matched to a gene: 4. This CDR3 comprises 18 residues. Germline V lookup: CDR1 SGHTA, CDR2 FQGTGA.

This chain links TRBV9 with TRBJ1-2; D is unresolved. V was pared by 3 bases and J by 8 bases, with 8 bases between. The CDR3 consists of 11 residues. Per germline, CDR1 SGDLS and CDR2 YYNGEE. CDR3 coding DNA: TGTGCCAGCAGCGGGACGTCCGGCTACACCTTC. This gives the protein CASSGTSGYTF.

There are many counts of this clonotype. CDR3 protein: CASSRDRGYNEQFF. As DNA, the CDR3 is TGTGCCAGCAGTCGGGATCGGGGGTACAATGAGCAGTTCTTC. The chain employs TRBV28 and TRBJ2-1; perhaps TRBD2 as D (6 bases). V gave up 5 bases and J gave up 4 bases, with 12 bases separating them. Germline CDR1 and CDR2: MDHEN and SYDVKM. The CDR3 covers 14 residues.

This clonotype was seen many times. CDR3 coding DNA: TGTGCCAGCAGTGAATCGGGGGGGTTCGTTCAGCCCCAGCATTTT. Encoded protein: CASSESGGFVQPQHF. The chain links TRBV6-1 to TRBJ1-5; possibly TRBD1 for D (5 bases). The CDR3 runs to 15 residues. With 2 bases removed from V and 6 bases from J, the gap between germline ends came to 14 bases. Germline V lookup: CDR1 MNHNS, CDR2 SASEGT.

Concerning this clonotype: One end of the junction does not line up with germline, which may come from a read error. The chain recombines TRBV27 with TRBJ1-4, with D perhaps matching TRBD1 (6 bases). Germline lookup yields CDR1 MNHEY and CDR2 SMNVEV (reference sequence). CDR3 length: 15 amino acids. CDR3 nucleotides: TGTACCAGCAGTTCAATCTTAGAGGGGGTTGAAAAACTGTTTTTT. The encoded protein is CTSSSILEGVEKLFF.

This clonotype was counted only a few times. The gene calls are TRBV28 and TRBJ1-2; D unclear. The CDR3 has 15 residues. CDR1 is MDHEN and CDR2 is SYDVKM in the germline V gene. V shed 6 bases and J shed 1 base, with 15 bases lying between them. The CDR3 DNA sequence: TGTGCCAGCAGCCTTCCTGGGGTTCATAACTATGGCTACACCTTC. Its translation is CASSLPGVHNYGYTF.

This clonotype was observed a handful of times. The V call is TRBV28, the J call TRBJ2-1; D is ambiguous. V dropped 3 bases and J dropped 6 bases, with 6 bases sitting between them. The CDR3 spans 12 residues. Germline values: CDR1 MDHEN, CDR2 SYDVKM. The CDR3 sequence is CASSFPSNEQFF. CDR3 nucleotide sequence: TGTGCCAGCAGTTTCCCGTCCAATGAGCAGTTCTTC.

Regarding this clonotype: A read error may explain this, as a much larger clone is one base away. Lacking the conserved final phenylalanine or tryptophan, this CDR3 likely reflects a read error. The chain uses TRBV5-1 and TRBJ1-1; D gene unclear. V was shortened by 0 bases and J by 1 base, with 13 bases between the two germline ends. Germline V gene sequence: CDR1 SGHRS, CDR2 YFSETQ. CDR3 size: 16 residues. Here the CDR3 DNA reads TGCGCCAGCAGCTTGGTTCCCAGACTCTCGAACACTGAAGCTTTCCTT. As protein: CASSLVPRLSNTEAFL.

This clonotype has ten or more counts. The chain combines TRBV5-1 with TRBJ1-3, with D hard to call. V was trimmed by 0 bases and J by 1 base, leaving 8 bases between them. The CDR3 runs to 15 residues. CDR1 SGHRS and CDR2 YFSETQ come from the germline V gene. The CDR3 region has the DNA TGCGCCAGCAGCTTGGGGTACGGGTCTGGAAACACCATATATTTT. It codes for CASSLGYGSGNTIYF.

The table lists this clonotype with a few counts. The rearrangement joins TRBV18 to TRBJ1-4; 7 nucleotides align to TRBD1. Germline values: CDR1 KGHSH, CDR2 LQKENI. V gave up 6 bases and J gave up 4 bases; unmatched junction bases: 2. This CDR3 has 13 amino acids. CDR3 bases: TGTGCCAGCTCGGACAGGCTTAATGAAAAACTGTTTTTT. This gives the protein CASSDRLNEKLFF.

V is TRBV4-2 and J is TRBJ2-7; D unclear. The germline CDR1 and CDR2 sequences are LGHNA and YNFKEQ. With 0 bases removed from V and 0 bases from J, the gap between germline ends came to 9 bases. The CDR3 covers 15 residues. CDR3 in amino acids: CASSQEAQSSYEQYF. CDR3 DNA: TGTGCCAGCAGCCAAGAAGCCCAAAGCTCCTACGAGCAGTACTTC.

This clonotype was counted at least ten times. CDR3 region: CSAREDYSTYEQYF. CDR3 nucleotides: TGCAGTGCTAGAGAGGACTATTCTACCTACGAGCAGTACTTC. V is TRBV20-1 and J is TRBJ2-7, with D maybe TRBD2 (6 bases). Deletions cut 0 bases from V and 2 bases from J, with 11 bases between. The germline V gene encodes CDR1 DFQATT and CDR2 SNEGSKA (reference sequence). This CDR3 has 14 residues.

CDR3 sequence: CASSRGTTTINTIYF. For the CDR3, the DNA is TGTGCCAGCAGTCGCGGGACGACAACTATAAACACCATATATTTT. V and J are TRBV6-1 and TRBJ1-3; possibly TRBD1 for D (5 bases). Germline loops: CDR1 MNHNS, CDR2 SASEGT. This CDR3 spans 15 amino acids. The ends were cut back, 5 bases at V and 6 bases at J, with 17 bases in the middle.

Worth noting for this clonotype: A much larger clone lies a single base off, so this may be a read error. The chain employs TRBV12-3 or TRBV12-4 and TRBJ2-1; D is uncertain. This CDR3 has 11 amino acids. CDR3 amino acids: CASGYYNEQLF. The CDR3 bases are TGTGCCAGCGGCTACTACAATGAGCAGCTCTTC.

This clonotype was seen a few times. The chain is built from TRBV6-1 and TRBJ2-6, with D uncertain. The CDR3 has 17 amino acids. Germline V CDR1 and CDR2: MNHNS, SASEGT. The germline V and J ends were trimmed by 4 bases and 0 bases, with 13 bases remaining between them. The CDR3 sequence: CASSGTPPVSGANVLTF. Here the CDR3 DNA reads TGTGCCAGCAGTGGGACGCCGCCCGTCTCTGGGGCCAACGTCCTGACTTTC.

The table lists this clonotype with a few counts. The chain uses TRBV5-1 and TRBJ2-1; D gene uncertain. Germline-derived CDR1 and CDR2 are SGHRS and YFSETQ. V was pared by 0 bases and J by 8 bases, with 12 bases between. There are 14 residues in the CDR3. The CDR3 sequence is CASSLESGLHEQFF. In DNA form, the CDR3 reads TGCGCCAGCAGCTTGGAGTCTGGGTTGCATGAGCAGTTCTTC.